This T cell receptor beta chain stems from a study of Ad26.COV2.S vaccination and SARS-CoV-2 variants. Turning to the study itself: The trial was COV1001 and the donor's arm was Ad26.COV2.S. Study-wide results and caveats: It was found that vaccine and placebo recipients had similar non-spike TCR breadth. Placebo recipients trailed vaccine recipients in spike-specific TCR breadth.

In this sample, this clone turned up once. Its specificity is unknown. The treatment: roughly 19 received Ad26.COV2.S at low or high dose, single or two shots; 5 received placebo; per-sample allocation not given. Material that was analyzed had been drawn on day 63 after the first vaccine or placebo injection. CDR3 size: 13 residues. CDR1 LGHDT and CDR2 YNNKEL come from the germline V gene (reference sequence). The ends were cut back, 1 base at V and 6 bases at J, with 9 bases in the middle. TCRdb's table, derived via immunoSEQ multiplex PCR, lists solely in-frame clones and lacks some. In the table there are roughly 300,000 clones, about 85% of which are singletons.

The chain combines TRBV3-1 (or the pseudogene TRBV3-2) with TRBJ1-1; D gene unclear. This clonotype was sampled from a person aged 18-60 years who received the Ad26.COV2.S COVID-19 vaccine or a placebo. This specimen consisted of peripheral blood, obtained in a trial of Ad26.COV2.S vaccine versus placebo. The CDR3 reads CASSQVLSAEAFF. The CDR3 DNA reads as TGTGCCAGCAGCCAAGTCCTCAGCGCTGAAGCTTTCTTT.